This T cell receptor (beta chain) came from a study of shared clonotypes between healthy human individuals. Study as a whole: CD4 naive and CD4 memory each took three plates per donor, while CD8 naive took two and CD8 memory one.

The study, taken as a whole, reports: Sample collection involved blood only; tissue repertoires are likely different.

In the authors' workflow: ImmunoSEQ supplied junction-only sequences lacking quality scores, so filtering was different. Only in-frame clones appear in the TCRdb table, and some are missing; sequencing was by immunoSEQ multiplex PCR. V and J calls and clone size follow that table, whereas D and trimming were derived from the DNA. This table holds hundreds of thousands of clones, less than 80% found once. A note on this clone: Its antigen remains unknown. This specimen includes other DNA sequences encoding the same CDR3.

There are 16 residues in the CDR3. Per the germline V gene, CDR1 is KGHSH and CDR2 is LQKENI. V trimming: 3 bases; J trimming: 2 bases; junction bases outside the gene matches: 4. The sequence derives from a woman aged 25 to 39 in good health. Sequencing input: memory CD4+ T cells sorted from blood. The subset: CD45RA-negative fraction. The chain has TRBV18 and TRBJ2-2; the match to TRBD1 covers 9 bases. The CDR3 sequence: CASSPPTGGNTGELFF. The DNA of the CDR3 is TGTGCCAGCTCACCCCCCACAGGGGGCAACACCGGGGAGCTGTTTTTT.